This section outlines one T cell receptor beta chain sequence together with its context. Its antigen is still unknown. This may arise from a read error, as a much more abundant clone is one base away. This specimen belongs to a study of T-cell reconstitution after alpha-beta-depleted transplantation in children. Study-wide results and limits: T cells produced anew were the main source of T-cell counts and diversity one year after transplant. High day-60 TCRbeta diversity in some patients came from surviving recipient T cells and thymic progenitors. By about two months after transplant, alpha-beta T cells reportedly arose from several hundred graft clones that had expanded.

Molecular barcoding with unique molecular identifiers was used for the TCRbeta library. MiXCR, applied by TCRdb to the PCR reads, yields one record per CDR3 protein. The repertoire holds roughly 300,000 distinct CDR3 sequences, with around a tenth as singletons. CDR1 is MDHEN, CDR2 SYDVKM, per germline. This CDR3 has 15 residues. Sequenced here: peripheral blood, sampled 180 days after TCRalphabeta/CD19-depleted stem cell transplant. This sequence was found in a male patient between 2 and 9 years old who had a stem cell transplant for chronic granulomatous disease, so the T cells may come from the graft donor. This rearrangement joins TRBV28 to TRBJ2-5, with D possibly matching TRBD2 (6 bases). The CDR3 DNA is TGTGCCAGCACCTCCCCGTGGAGGGCCCAAGGGACCCAGTACTTC. Amino acids: CASTSPWRAQGTQYF. The entire variable domain, with the rest obtained from reference TRBV28 and TRBJ2-5, is as follows: DVKVTQSSRYLVKRTGEKVFLECVQDMDHENMFWYRQDPGLGLRLIYFSYDVKMKEKGDIPEGYSVSREKKERFSLILESASTNQTSMYLCASTSPWRAQGTQYFGPGTRLLVL.